This T cell receptor beta chain was obtained from a study of T-cell reconstitution after alpha-beta-depleted transplantation in children. Unique molecular identifiers were built into the TCRbeta library. TCRdb re-called the PCR reads through MiXCR, storing one row per CDR3 protein. Seen here are about 610,000 distinct CDR3 sequences, 10% observed once, and the top ten hold less than 5%. This clonotype was counted many times. Losses at the gene ends were 6 bases for V and 10 bases for J; bases not matched to a gene: 15. The CDR3 has 14 residues. The germline V gene encodes CDR1 MDHEN and CDR2 SYDVKM. Source: PBMCs from the stem cell graft donor, taken from the stem cell graft. This TCR derives from a human donor who donated a stem cell graft to a child with acute myeloid leukemia. V gene TRBV28 combines with J gene TRBJ2-7; 7 nucleotides match TRBD1. The CDR3 loop reads CASSFPAQGLVQYF. In DNA form, the CDR3 reads TGTGCCAGCAGCTTCCCGGCACAGGGGCTTGTACAGTACTTC.